Presented here are 12 T cell receptor beta chains from one specimen sequenced in a study of CD8 T cells in Susac syndrome. The authors reverse transcribed roughly 0.5 to 1 ug RNA with random hexamers. TCRdb re-called the immunoSEQ multiplex PCR reads with MiXCR, one entry per CDR3 protein. Of 50,000 or so distinct CDR3 sequences listed, approximately 92% are singletons. The specimen was CD8+ T cells from PBMCs. These receptor sequences come from a human donor in good health.

The chain is built from TRBV5-4 and TRBJ2-1; D possibly corresponds to TRBD1 (6 bases). This CDR3 comprises 14 residues. V was cut by 3 bases and J by 6 bases, with 13 bases left in between. CDR1 and CDR2 (germline): SGHNT, YYREEE (reference sequence). The DNA for the CDR3 is TGTGCCAGCAGCTCAAGAGGACAGACCAATGAGCAGTTCTTC. Residues: CASSSRGQTNEQFF.

The genes are TRBV7-2 and TRBJ1-1; the D is unclear. Per the germline V gene, CDR1 is SGHTA and CDR2 is FQGNSA. V was shortened by 1 base and J by 5 bases, with 8 bases between the two germline ends. The CDR3 runs 13 residues. This CDR3 reads CASSLDSQTEAFF. CDR3 coding DNA: TGTGCCAGCAGCTTAGATTCGCAAACTGAAGCTTTCTTT.

The rearrangement uses TRBV7-2 and TRBJ2-6; tentatively, D is TRBD1 (5 bases). Germline values: CDR1 SGHTA, CDR2 FQGNSA. CDR3 length: 15 amino acids. V was trimmed by 8 bases and J by 0 bases, leaving 11 bases between them. The CDR3 spells CASGLTVSGANVLTF. The CDR3 DNA is TGTGCCAGCGGATTGACAGTCTCTGGGGCCAACGTCCTGACTTTC.

J is TRBJ2-1 and V is TRBV7-9; D is possibly TRBD1 (8 bases). The CDR3 sequence is 16 residues long. V was cut by 5 bases and J by 5 bases, with 19 bases left in between. Germline values: CDR1 SEHNR, CDR2 FQNEAQ (reference sequence). Written as DNA, the CDR3 is TGTGCCAGCAGCCCCCGGACAGGGAGGGCGCACAATGAGCAGTTCTTC. Its protein is CASSPRTGRAHNEQFF.

There are a few counts of this clonotype. This rearrangement joins TRBV6-1 to TRBJ2-7; no definite D call. The CDR3 loop spans 11 amino acids. Trimming cost V 6 bases and J 3 bases, with 6 bases left between them. Per the germline V gene, CDR1 is MNHNS and CDR2 is SASEGT. The CDR3: CASRFNYEQYF. The CDR3 bases are TGTGCCAGCAGGTTTAACTACGAGCAGTACTTC.

The chain employs TRBV5-1 and TRBJ1-2; D not resolved. CDR3 length: 13 amino acids. Germline V gives CDR1 SGHRS, CDR2 YFSETQ. V was pared by 4 bases and J by 3 bases, with 10 bases between. The CDR3 is CASSSQEDYGYTF. The CDR3 DNA reads as TGCGCCAGCAGCAGCCAGGAAGACTATGGCTACACCTTC.

The rearrangement uses TRBV7-9 and TRBJ1-1; D gene uncertain. Germline assignment: CDR1 SEHNR and CDR2 FQNEAQ (reference sequence). The CDR3 totals 14 residues. V was pared by 3 bases and J by 0 bases, with 8 bases between. Here the CDR3 DNA reads TGTGCCAGCAGCTTTGTGCGGGTGAACACTGAAGCTTTCTTT. This sequence encodes CASSFVRVNTEAFF.

The V and J genes are TRBV4-1 and TRBJ2-7; 10 bases fit TRBD2. The CDR3 is 15 amino acids. Germline CDR1 is MGHRA and CDR2 is YSYEKL. V dropped 4 bases and J dropped 4; count of bases not matched to a gene: 7. The CDR3 loop reads CASSLQAGGNYEQYF. The CDR3 nucleotides are TGCGCCAGCAGCCTCCAAGCGGGAGGGAATTACGAGCAGTACTTC.

This clonotype was recorded a few times. The gene calls are TRBV4-3 and TRBJ2-7, with TRBD2 identical over 7 bases. After removal of 4 bases from V and 5 bases from J, the junction contained 11 bases not matched to a gene. The CDR3 contains 15 residues. Germline V lookup: CDR1 LGHNA, CDR2 YSLEER. In DNA form, the CDR3 reads TGCGCCAGCAGCCTCGGCGGGAGTCCGGAAAACGAGCAGTACTTC. It specifies CASSLGGSPENEQYF.

J is TRBJ2-7 and V is TRBV19; TRBD1 aligns across 7 bases. V shed 5 bases, J shed 2 bases, and the junction held 3 bases outside the gene matches. Germline V CDR1 and CDR2: LNHDA, SQIVND (reference sequence). The CDR3 contains 13 residues. The CDR3 loop reads CASSPGQPYEQYF. In DNA form, the CDR3 reads TGTGCCAGTAGTCCGGGACAGCCCTACGAGCAGTACTTC. The complete variable domain, with remaining parts taken from reference TRBV19 and TRBJ2-7, reads DGGITQSPKYLFRKEGQNVTLSCEQNLNHDAMYWYRQDPGQGLRLIYYSQIVNDFQKGDIAEGYSVSREKKESFPLTVTSAQKNPTAFYLCASSPGQPYEQYFGPGTRLTVT.

The V and J genes are TRBV12-3 or TRBV12-4 and TRBJ2-7; 7 nucleotides line up with TRBD1. V lost 4 bases, J lost 2 bases, and 2 bases stayed unmatched. The CDR3 contains 13 residues. This CDR3 is CASSSGTAYEQYF. The CDR3 nucleotides are TGTGCCAGCAGTTCGGGGACAGCCTACGAGCAGTACTTC.

The chain couples TRBV29-1 to TRBJ2-3; possible D gene TRBD2, 5 bases. Trimming removed 4 bases from V and 0 bases from J, with 11 bases in between. Germline CDR1 SQVTM, CDR2 ANQGSEA. This CDR3 has 14 residues. The CDR3 nucleotides are TGCAGCGTTGCCAGCCGGGGTAGCACAGATACGCAGTATTTT. Its protein product is CSVASRGSTDTQYF.